A single sample is the source of the 7 T cell receptor beta chains below, sequenced in a study of control samples from healthy donors and cancer patients (dated by TCRdb to 2020 to 2021). The library was prepared using the immunoSEQ multiplex PCR assay. In its TCRdb copy, this immuneACCESS table keeps in-frame sequences only and misses some clones. Where compared with another copy, unresolved V genes explain less than half of these, and the others have no known cause. The sample profile shows 45,000 to 60,000 clones; approximately 90% of them were found once. The top ten clonotypes cover over 11% of the sample. Sequencing input: PBMCs. The source is a man in his 60s with head and neck cancer.

The gene calls are TRBV20-1 and TRBJ2-7; no clear D gene. Between the trimmed V and J ends, which lost 6 bases and 5 bases, there was a span of 8 bases. The germline gives CDR1 DFQATT, CDR2 SNEGSKA (reference sequence). The CDR3 loop spans 10 amino acids. The CDR3 sequence is CSAPHNEQYF. CDR3 bases: TGCAGTGCCCCCCATAACGAGCAGTACTTC.

This chain joins TRBV7-2 and TRBJ2-5, with TRBD2 identical over 15 bases. This CDR3 is 17 amino acids long. Germline CDR1 SGHTA, CDR2 FQGNSA. The J segment lost 6 bases and the V segment lost 6 bases, leaving 11 bases of the junction unmatched. CDR3 loop: CASSPTGTSGRPKTQYF. CDR3 nucleotide sequence: TGTGCCAGCAGTCCCACCGGGACTAGCGGGAGGCCAAAGACCCAGTACTTC.

This sequence joins TRBV28 and TRBJ2-5, with 10 bases lining up with TRBD1. CDR3 length equals 20 residues. Per germline, CDR1 MDHEN and CDR2 SYDVKM. Trimming took 4 bases from V and 2 from J; bases not matched to a gene: 19. CDR3 in DNA: TGTGCCAGCAGTTCCACGACGACTAGAATTCCGGGACAGGGGCAAGAGACCCAGTACTTC. Translating it yields CASSSTTTRIPGQGQETQYF.

V usage is TRBV20-1 and J usage is TRBJ1-2, with D tentatively TRBD1 (6 bases). In germline, CDR1 is DFQATT, CDR2 SNEGSKA (reference sequence). This CDR3 has 11 residues. Trimming pared 6 bases from V and 2 bases from J, leaving 7 bases between. This chain's CDR3 is CSAGQNYGYTF. CDR3 in DNA: TGCAGTGCCGGACAGAACTATGGCTACACCTTC.

The gene calls are TRBV20-1 and TRBJ1-1; D is undetermined. Germline V gene data show CDR1 as DFQATT and CDR2 as SNEGSKA (reference sequence). Trimming left V 3 bases short and J 1 base short, with 9 bases between. This CDR3 is built from 13 residues. The CDR3, as DNA: TGCAGTGCTAGTCGTTACCAGAACACTGAAGCTTTCTTT. Translating it yields CSASRYQNTEAFF.

This clone was detected once. The chain joins TRBV28 to TRBJ1-2; D not resolved. CDR1 and CDR2 (germline): MDHEN, SYDVKM. This CDR3 comprises 12 residues. V lost 10 bases, J lost 4 bases, and 13 bases lay in between. This chain's CDR3 is CAIRSVLYGYTF. In DNA, the CDR3 is TGTGCCATCCGGAGCGTCCTCTATGGCTACACCTTC.

The chain joins TRBV6-1 to TRBJ1-6; TRBD1 aligns across 7 bases. The CDR3 is 14 amino acids. Germline V lookup: CDR1 MNHNS, CDR2 SASEGT. V was pared by 1 base and J by 10 bases, with 4 bases of the junction left unmatched. The CDR3 loop reads CASSEGRGPSPLHF. The CDR3 region has the DNA TGTGCCAGCAGTGAAGGTAGGGGGCCCTCACCCCTCCACTTT.